The TCR beta chain under discussion was sequenced for a study of blood T cell repertoires in COVID-19 (dated by TCRdb to 2020 to 2021). For the wider study: Samples from collaborators originated in the United States, Italy and Spain and spanned both the acute and convalescent phases of COVID-19. The prospective study material was composed of cDNA or gDNA derived from T cells, B-cell-depleted T cells, or PBMCs. The repertoires were made available in a free public database intended to serve as a resource for research on the immune response to SARS-CoV-2. The samples were drawn from two sources: the first 160 participants of the ongoing ImmuneRACE study, and fewer than 1,500 subjects contributed by 6 global collaborators. Where available, HLA class I and class II types were taken from metadata supplied by the sample provider and were not determined by assay-based typing. The dataset comprised deeply sampled blood TCRbeta repertoires from subjects exposed to, actively infected with, or recovered from COVID-19. A de-identified subject ID, COVID-19 status, age in years and sex were almost always included in the sample metadata.

Concerning this clone itself: This receptor's antigen is unknown. No base qualities exist here, and no much larger clone lies one base off it.

The CDR3 measures 14 amino acids from cysteine to phenylalanine. Solely the CDR3 DNA is kept, with 42 bases framed from the first base. Looking up the germline V gene yields CDR1 KGHSH and CDR2 LQKENI. The junction shows trimming of 3 bases on V and 6 bases on J, and the gene matches do not reach 4 bases of it. Overall results and qualifications from the work: Clinical and demographic metadata were provided uncurated, with the amount varying by source and participant.

TCRbeta CDR3 regions were amplified from genomic DNA by means of the immunoSEQ Assay, a bias-controlled multiplex PCR. The authors processed their data as follows. The number of nucleated cells in each sample was estimated by amplification of reference gene primers within the assay. Sequence reads were collapsed and filtered to measure the absolute abundance of every unique TCRbeta CDR3 rearrangement. Productive Simpson clonality was computed per sample as the square root of Simpson's diversity index over productive rearrangements. Not all clones reach the TCRdb copy of this immuneACCESS table, which keeps in-frame sequences only. Checked studies attribute under half of the gap to unresolved V genes and leave the rest unexplained. V, J and clone size derive from that table, while D and trimming were established from the DNA sequence. Recorded for this sample are a few hundred thousand clones; roughly nine tenths of them occurred a single time. The ten largest clonotypes hold approximately 1.8% of the sample.

Participants in the prospective study were enrolled through a virtual design, were aged roughly 18 to 90 years, and lived in 20 to 30 United States geographic areas. Cohort assignment in the prospective study relied on participant-reported clinical history from a screening survey and a study questionnaire. Recovered participants in ImmuneRACE Cohort 3 were defined by two consecutive negative NP/OP PCR tests, clearance by a healthcare professional, or resolution of symptoms. Mobile phlebotomists in the prospective study collected whole blood, serum and a nasopharyngeal or oropharyngeal swab from every participant. Participants in the prospective study had the option to provide additional blood draws and questionnaires over a 2-month period. Blood samples from the prospective study were shipped frozen or at room temperature prior to DNA extraction.

The material sequenced was PBMCs or T cells enriched from blood (not recorded which). The V and J segments used are TRBV18 and TRBJ1-2, with 10 bases in between that match TRBD1. The receptor was derived from a woman aged 60-70 years who had recovered from COVID-19. The CDR3 in this case is CASSPGQGGHGYTF. The nucleotide sequence reads TGTGCCAGCTCACCTGGACAGGGGGGACATGGCTACACCTTC.